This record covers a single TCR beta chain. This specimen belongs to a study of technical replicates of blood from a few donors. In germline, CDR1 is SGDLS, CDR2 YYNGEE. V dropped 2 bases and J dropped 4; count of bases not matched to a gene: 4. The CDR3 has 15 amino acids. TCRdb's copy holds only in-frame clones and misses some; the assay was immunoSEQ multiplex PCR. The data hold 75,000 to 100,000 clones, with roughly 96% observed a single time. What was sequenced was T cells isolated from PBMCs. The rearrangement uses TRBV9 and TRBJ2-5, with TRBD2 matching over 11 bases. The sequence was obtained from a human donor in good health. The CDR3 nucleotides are TGTGCCAGCAGCGTGGTAGCGGGAGGGGCAGAGACCCAGTACTTC. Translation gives CASSVVAGGAETQYF.